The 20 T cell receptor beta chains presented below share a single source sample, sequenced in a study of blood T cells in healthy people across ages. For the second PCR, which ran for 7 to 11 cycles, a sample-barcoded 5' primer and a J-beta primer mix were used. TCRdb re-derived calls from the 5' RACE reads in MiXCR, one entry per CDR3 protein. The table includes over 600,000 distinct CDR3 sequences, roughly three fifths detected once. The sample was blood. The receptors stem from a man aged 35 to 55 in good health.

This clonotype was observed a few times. This chain's CDR3 is CASSLMPPGSATEAFF. The CDR3 region has the DNA TGTGCCAGCAGCTTAATGCCCCCGGGATCGGCCACTGAAGCTTTCTTT. The V gene is TRBV7-2, the J gene TRBJ1-1; D call uncertain. The V end was cut by 2 bases, the J end by 4 bases, with 17 bases between. The CDR3 has 16 residues. Germline values: CDR1 SGHTA, CDR2 FQGNSA.

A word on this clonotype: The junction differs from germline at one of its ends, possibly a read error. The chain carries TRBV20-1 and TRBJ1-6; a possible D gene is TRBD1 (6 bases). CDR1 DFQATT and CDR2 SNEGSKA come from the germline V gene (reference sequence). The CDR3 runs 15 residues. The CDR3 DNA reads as TGCAGTGCTAGAACGATGCCAGGGGCGGTCTCACTCCTCCACTTT. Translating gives CSARTMPGAVSLLHF.

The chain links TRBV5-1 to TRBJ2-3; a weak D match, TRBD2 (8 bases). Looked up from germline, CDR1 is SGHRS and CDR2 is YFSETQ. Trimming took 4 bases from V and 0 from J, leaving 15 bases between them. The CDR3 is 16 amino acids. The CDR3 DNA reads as TGCGCCAGCAGCGGGATAGCGGGACAGAGCACAGATACGCAGTATTTT. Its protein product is CASSGIAGQSTDTQYF. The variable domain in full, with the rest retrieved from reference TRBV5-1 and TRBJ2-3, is KAGVTQTPRYLIKTRGQQVTLSCSPISGHRSVSWYQQTPGQGLQFLFEYFSETQRNKGNFPGRFSGRQFSNSRSEMNVSTLELGDSALYLCASSGIAGQSTDTQYFGPGTRLTVL.

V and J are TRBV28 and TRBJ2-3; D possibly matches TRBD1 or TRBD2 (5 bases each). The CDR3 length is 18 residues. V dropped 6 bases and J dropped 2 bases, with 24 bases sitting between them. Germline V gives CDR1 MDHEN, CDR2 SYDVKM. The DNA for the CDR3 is TGTGCCAGCAGACCTACAACGTGGGTGCGAGGGGACACAGATACGCAGTATTTT. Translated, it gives CASRPTTWVRGDTDTQYF.

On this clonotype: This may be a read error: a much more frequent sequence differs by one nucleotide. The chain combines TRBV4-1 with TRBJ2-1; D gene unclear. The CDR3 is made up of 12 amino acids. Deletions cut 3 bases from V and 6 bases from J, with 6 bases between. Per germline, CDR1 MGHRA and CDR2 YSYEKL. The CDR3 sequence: CASSHPCNEQFF. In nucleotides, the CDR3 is TGCGCCAGCAGCCACCCGTGCAATGAGCAGTTCTTC.

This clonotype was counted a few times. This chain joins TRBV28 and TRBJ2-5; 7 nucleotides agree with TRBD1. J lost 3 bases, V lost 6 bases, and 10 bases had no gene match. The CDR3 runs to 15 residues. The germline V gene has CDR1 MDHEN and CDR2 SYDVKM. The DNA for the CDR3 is TGTGCCAGCAGGCTACGGGCAGACAGGGAAGAGACCCAGTACTTC. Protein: CASRLRADREETQYF.

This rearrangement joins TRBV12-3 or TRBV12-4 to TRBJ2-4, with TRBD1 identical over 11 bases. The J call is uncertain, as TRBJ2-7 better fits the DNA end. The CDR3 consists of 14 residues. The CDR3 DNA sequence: TGTGCCAGCAGTGAGGACAGGGGGCTGTACGAGCAGTACTTC. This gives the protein CASSEDRGLYEQYF.

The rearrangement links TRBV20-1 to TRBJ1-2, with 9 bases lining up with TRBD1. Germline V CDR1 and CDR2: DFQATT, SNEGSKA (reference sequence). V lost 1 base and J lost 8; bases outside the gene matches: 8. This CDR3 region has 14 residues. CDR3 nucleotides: TGCAGTGCTAGAGGGACACAGGGGGCTGGCGGCTACACCTTC. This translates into CSARGTQGAGGYTF.

CDR3 in amino acids: CASSFSGRIGYEQYF. The CDR3 coding sequence is TGTGCCAGCAGTTTTAGCGGGAGAATCGGCTACGAGCAGTACTTC. The rearrangement joins TRBV12-3 or TRBV12-4 to TRBJ2-7; 9 bases match TRBD2. This CDR3 contains 15 residues. V dropped 3 bases and J dropped 3; count of bases not matched to a gene: 6.

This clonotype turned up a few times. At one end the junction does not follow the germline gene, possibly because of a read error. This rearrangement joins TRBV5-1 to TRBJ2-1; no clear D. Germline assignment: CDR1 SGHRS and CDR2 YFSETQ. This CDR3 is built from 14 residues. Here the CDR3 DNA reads TGTGCCAGCAGTCCGCCTAGCTCCTACAATGAGCAGTTCTTC. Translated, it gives CASSPPSSYNEQFF.

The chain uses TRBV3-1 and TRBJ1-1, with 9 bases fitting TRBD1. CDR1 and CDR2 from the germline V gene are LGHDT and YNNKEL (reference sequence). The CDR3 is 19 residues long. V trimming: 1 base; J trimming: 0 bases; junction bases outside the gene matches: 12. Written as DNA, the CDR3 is TGTGCCAGCAGCCAAGGCTTCCGGGACAGGGTCCGAGTGAACACTGAAGCTTTCTTT. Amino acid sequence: CASSQGFRDRVRVNTEAFF.

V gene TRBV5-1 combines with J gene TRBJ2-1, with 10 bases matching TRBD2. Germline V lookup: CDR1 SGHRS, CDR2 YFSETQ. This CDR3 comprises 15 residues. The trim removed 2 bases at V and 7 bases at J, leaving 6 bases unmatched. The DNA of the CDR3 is TGCGCCAGCAGCTTTCTAGCGGGAGAAGGGAATGAGCAGTTCTTC. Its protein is CASSFLAGEGNEQFF.

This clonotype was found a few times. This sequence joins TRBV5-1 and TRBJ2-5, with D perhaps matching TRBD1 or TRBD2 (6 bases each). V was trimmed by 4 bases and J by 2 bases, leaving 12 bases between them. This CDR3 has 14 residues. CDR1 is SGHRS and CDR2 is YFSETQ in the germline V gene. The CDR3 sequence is CASSPQGGQETQYF. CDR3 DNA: TGCGCCAGCAGCCCGCAAGGGGGGCAAGAGACCCAGTACTTC.

In DNA form, the CDR3 reads TGTGCCAGCAGCTTGGCAGGGGTTAGCAATCAGCCCCAGCATTTT. Its protein product is CASSLAGVSNQPQHF. The chain joins TRBV7-9 to TRBJ1-5; TRBD1 might be the D (6 bases). CDR3 length: 15 residues. The germline V gene has CDR1 SEHNR and CDR2 FQNEAQ (reference sequence). V shed 3 bases and J shed 0 bases, with 9 bases lying between them.

This CDR3 is CASSSGQGNNQPQHF. The CDR3 coding sequence is TGTGCCAGCAGTTCCGGACAGGGTAACAATCAGCCCCAGCATTTT. The chain uses TRBV12-3 or TRBV12-4 and TRBJ1-5; the match to TRBD1 covers 8 bases. There are 15 residues in the CDR3. V was pared by 4 bases and J by 3 bases, with 5 bases of the junction left unmatched.

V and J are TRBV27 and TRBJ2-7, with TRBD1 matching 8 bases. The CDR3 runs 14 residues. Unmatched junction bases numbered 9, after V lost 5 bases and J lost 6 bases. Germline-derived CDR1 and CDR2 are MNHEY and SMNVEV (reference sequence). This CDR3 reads CASSLWDRFSEQYF. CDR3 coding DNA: TGTGCCAGCAGTCTTTGGGACAGGTTTTCCGAGCAGTACTTC.

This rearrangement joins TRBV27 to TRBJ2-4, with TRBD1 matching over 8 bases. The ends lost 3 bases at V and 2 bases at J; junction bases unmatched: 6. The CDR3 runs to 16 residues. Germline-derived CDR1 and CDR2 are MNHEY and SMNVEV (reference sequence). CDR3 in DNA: TGTGCCAGCAGTTTCCAGGGGGCGCCGACCAAAAACATTCAGTACTTC. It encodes CASSFQGAPTKNIQYF.

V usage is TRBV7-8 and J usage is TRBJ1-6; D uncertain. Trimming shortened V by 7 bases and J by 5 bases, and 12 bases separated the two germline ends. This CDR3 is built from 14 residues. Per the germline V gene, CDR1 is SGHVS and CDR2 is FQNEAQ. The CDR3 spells CASIKNLDNSPLHF. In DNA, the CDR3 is TGTGCCAGCATCAAAAATCTGGATAATTCACCCCTCCACTTT.

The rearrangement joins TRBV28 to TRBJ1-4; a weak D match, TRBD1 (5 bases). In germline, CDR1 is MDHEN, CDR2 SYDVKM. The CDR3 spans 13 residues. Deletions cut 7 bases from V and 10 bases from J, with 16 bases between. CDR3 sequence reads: CASTSLSRGKLFF. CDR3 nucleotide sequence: TGTGCCAGCACAAGCCTCTCGAGGGGAAAACTGTTTTTT.

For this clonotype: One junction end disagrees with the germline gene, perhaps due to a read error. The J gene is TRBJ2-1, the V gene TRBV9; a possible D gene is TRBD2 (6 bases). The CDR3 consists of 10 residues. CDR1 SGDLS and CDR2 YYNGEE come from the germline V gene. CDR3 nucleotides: TGTGTCAGCAGCGGGAATGAGCAGTTCTTC. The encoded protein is CVSSGNEQFF.